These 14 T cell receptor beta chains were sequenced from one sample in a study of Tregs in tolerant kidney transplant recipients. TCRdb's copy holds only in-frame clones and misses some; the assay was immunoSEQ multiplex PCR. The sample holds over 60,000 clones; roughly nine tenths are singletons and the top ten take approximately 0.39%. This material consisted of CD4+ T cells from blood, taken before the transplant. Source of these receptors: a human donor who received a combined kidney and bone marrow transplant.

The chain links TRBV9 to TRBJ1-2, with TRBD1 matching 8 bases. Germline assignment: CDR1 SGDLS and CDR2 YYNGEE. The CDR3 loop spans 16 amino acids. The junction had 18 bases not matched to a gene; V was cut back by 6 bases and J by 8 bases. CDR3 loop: CASTRDQGAFGEGYTF. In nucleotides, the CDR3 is TGTGCCAGCACCCGGGATCAGGGGGCATTCGGGGAGGGCTACACCTTC.

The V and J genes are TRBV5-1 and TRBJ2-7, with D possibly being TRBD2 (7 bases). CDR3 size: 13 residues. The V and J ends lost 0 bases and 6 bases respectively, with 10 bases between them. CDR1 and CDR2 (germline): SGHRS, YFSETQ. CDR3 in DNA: TGCGCCAGCAGCTTGGGAGGGGGGGTCGAGCAGTACTTC. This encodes CASSLGGGVEQYF.

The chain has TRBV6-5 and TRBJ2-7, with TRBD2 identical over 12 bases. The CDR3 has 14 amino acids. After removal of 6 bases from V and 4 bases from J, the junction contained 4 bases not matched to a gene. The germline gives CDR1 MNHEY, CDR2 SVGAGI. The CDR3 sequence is CASSRTSGTYEQYF. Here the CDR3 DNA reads TGTGCCAGCAGCCGGACTAGCGGGACGTACGAGCAGTACTTC.

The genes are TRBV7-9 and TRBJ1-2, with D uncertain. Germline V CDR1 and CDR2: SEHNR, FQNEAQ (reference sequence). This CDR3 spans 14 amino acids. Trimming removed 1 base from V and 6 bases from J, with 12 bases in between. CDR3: CASSLEVRSHGYTF. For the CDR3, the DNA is TGTGCCAGCAGCTTAGAGGTCAGGTCCCATGGCTACACCTTC. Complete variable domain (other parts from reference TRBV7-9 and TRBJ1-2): DTGVSQNPRHKITKRGQNVTFRCDPISEHNRLYWYRQTLGQGPEFLTYFQNEAQLEKSRLLSDRFSAERPKGSFSTLEIQRTEQGDSAMYLCASSLEVRSHGYTFGSGTRLTVV.

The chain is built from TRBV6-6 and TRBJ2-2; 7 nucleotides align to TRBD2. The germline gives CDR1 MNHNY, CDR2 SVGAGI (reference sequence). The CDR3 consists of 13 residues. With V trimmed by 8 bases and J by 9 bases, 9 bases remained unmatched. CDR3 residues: CASGLAGAWELFF. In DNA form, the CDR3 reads TGTGCCAGCGGATTGGCGGGAGCGTGGGAGCTGTTTTTT.

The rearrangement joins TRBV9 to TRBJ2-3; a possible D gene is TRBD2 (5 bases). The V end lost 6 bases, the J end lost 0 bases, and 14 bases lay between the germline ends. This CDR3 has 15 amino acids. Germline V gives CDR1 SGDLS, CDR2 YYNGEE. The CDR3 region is CASTPSGGSTDTQYF. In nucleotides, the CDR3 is TGTGCCAGCACCCCTTCTGGCGGGAGCACAGATACGCAGTATTTT.

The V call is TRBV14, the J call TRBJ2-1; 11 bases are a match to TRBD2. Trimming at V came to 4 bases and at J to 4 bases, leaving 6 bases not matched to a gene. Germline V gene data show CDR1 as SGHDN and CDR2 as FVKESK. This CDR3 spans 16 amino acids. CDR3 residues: CASSRRLAGSYNEQFF. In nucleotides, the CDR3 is TGTGCCAGCAGCCGCCGACTAGCGGGATCTTACAATGAGCAGTTCTTC.

The CDR3: CASSLETLGGYTF. The CDR3 coding sequence is TGTGCCAGCAGTTTAGAAACCCTTGGCGGCTACACCTTC. V and J are TRBV28 and TRBJ1-2, with D hard to call. The CDR3 contains 13 residues. V was clipped by 2 bases and J by 8 bases, with 12 bases between them. The germline V gene encodes CDR1 MDHEN and CDR2 SYDVKM.

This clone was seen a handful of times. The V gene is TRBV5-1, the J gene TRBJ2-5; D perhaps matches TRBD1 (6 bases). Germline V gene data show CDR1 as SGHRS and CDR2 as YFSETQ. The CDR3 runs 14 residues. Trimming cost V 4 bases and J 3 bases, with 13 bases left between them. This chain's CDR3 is CASSPGQREETQYF. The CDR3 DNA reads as TGCGCCAGCAGCCCCGGACAGAGAGAAGAGACCCAGTACTTC. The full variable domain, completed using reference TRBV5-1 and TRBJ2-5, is KAGVTQTPRYLIKTRGQQVTLSCSPISGHRSVSWYQQTPGQGLQFLFEYFSETQRNKGNFPGRFSGRQFSNSRSEMNVSTLELGDSALYLCASSPGQREETQYFGPGTRLLVL.

CDR3 sequence (DNA): TGCGCCAGCAGCTTGGGGGCAGGACAGGGCACAGATACGCAGTATTTT. It codes for CASSLGAGQGTDTQYF. This chain links TRBV5-1 with TRBJ2-3; 7 bases fit TRBD1. The CDR3 is made up of 16 amino acids. Germline CDR1 reads SGHRS; CDR2 reads YFSETQ. The V gene end was trimmed by 0 bases and the J gene end by 1 base; junction bases not matched to a gene: 5.

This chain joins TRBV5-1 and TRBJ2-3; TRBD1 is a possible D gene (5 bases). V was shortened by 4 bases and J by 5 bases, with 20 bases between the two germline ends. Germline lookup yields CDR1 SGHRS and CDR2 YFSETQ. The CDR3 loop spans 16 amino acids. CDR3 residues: CASSPLGQGVGDTQYF. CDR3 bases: TGCGCCAGCAGCCCACTCGGACAAGGAGTCGGAGATACGCAGTATTTT. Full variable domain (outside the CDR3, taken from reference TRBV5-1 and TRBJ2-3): KAGVTQTPRYLIKTRGQQVTLSCSPISGHRSVSWYQQTPGQGLQFLFEYFSETQRNKGNFPGRFSGRQFSNSRSEMNVSTLELGDSALYLCASSPLGQGVGDTQYFGPGTRLTVL.

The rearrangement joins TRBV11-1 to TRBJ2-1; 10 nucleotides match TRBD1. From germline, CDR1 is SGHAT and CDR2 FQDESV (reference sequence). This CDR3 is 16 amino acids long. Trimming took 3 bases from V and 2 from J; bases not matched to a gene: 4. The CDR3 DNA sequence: TGTGCCAGCAGCTTGGAGGACAGGGGGACCTACAATGAGCAGTTCTTC. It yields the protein CASSLEDRGTYNEQFF.

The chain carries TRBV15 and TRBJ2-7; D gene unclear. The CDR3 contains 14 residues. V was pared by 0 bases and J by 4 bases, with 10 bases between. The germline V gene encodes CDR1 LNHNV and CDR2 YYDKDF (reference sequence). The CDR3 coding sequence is TGTGCCACCAGCAGAGACTCTTTGAGTTACGAGCAGTACTTC. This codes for CATSRDSLSYEQYF.

In DNA form, the CDR3 reads TGTGCCAGCAGCTTGGTACAGACCCAAGAGACCCAGTACTTC. It is translated as CASSLVQTQETQYF. The chain has TRBV5-6 and TRBJ2-5, with D hard to call. Trimming removed 0 bases at V and 1 base at J, with 7 bases between. This CDR3 spans 14 amino acids. Germline CDR1 is SGHDT and CDR2 is YYEEEE.